This T cell receptor (beta chain) was captured in a study of blood T cells in healthy people across ages. Study findings and constraints: Estimated diversity across one million T cells was deemed an underestimate.

The CDR3 runs 12 residues. Germline V lookup: CDR1 SGHDT, CDR2 YYEEEE. In the case of this clonotype: The antigen is unknown. A junction end diverges from the germline sequence, so it may reflect a read error.

The use of a sample-barcoded 5' primer and a J-beta primer mix characterized a second PCR of about 7 to 12 cycles. TCRdb re-analysed the 5' RACE reads in MiXCR, keeping a single row per CDR3 protein. The sample comprises some 890,000 distinct CDR3 sequences, 25% to 30% of which are singletons, and roughly a tenth rests with the top ten. The data also belong to a second study, concerning T cells of mothers and their children.

Sequencing used blood. The V and J genes are TRBV5-6 and TRBJ2-2; a weak D match, TRBD2 (5 bases). This TCR was recovered from a woman between 40 and 55 years old in good health. CDR3 coding DNA: TGTGCCAGCAGCTACCCAACCGGGGAGCTGTGTTTT. Translation: CASSYPTGELCF.